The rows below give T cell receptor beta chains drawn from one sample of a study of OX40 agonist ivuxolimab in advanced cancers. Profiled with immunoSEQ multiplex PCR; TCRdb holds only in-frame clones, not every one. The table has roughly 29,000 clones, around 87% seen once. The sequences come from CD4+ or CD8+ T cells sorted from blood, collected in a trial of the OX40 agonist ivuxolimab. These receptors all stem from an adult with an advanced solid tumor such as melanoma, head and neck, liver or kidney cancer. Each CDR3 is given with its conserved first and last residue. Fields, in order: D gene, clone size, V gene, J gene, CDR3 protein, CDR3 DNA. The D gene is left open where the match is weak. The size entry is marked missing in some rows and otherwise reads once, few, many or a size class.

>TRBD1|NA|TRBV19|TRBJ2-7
CASTPQGSSYEQYF
TGTGCCAGTACGCCACAGGGGTCATCCTACGAGCAGTACTTC
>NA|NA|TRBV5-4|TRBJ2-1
CASSLWRRGDNEQFF
TGTGCCAGCAGCTTGTGGCGCCGGGGTGACAATGAGCAGTTCTTC
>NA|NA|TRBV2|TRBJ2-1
CASTSHPRDTNNEQFF
TGTGCCAGCACCTCTCACCCCCGGGACACCAACAATGAGCAGTTCTTC
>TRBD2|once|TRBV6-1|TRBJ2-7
CASSEGGGPSYEQYF
TGTGCCAGCAGTGAAGGGGGGGGACCCTCCTACGAGCAGTACTTC
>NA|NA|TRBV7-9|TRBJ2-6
CASSLGPRAGANVLTF
TGTGCCAGCAGCTTAGGACCCAGGGCTGGGGCCAACGTCCTGACTTTC
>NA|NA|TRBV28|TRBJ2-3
CASSFPPGGGRGQYF
TGTGCCAGCAGTTTCCCTCCCGGGGGCGGGAGAGGGCAGTATTTT
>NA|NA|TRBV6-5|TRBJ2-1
CASSYGLDYNEQFF
TGTGCCAGCAGTTACGGTCTGGATTACAATGAGCAGTTCTTC
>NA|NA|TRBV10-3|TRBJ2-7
CAISGEAYEQYF
TGTGCCATCAGTGGGGAGGCCTACGAGCAGTACTTC
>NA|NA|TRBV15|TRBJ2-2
CATTSGQTNTGELFF
TGTGCCACCACCTCAGGGCAGACCAACACCGGGGAGCTGTTTTTT
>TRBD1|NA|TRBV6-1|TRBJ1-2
CASRVGTGPNYGYTF
TGTGCCAGCAGAGTCGGGACAGGGCCTAACTATGGCTACACCTTC
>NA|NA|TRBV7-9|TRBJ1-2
CASSLAEDGYTF
TGTGCCAGCAGCTTAGCGGAGGATGGCTACACCTTC
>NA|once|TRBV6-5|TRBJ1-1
CASSYPFGEAFF
TGTGCCAGCAGTTACCCTTTTGGGGAAGCTTTCTTT
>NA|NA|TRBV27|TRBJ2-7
CASSGELFYEQYF
TGTGCCAGCAGTGGAGAGTTATTCTACGAGCAGTACTTC
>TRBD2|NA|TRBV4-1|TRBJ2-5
CASSQEFGEGETQYF
TGCGCCAGCAGCCAAGAGTTCGGGGAGGGAGAGACCCAGTACTTC
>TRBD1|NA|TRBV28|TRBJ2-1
CASSLDRADEQFF
TGTGCCAGCAGTTTGGACAGGGCCGATGAGCAGTTCTTC
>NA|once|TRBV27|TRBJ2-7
CASSPTGLPSYEQYF
TGTGCCAGCAGTCCTACGGGACTTCCCTCCTACGAGCAGTACTTC
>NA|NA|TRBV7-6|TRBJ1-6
CASSSTDYNSPLHF
TGTGCCAGCAGCTCGACAGATTATAATTCACCCCTCCACTTT
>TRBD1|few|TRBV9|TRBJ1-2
CASSPGTGLYGYTF
TGTGCCAGCAGCCCAGGGACAGGGCTCTATGGCTACACCTTC
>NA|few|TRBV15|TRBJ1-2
CATSRESGANYGYTF
TGTGCCACCAGCAGAGAGTCAGGTGCTAACTATGGCTACACCTTC
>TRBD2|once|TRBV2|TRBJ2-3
CASRLSGGEGTQYF
TGTGCCAGCAGACTTAGCGGGGGCGAGGGTACGCAGTATTTT
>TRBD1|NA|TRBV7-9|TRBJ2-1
CASSTWDSYNEQFF
TGTGCCAGCAGCACTTGGGACAGCTACAATGAGCAGTTCTTC
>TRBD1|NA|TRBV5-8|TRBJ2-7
CASSTWTGLDEQYF
TGTGCCAGCAGCACCTGGACAGGGCTGGACGAGCAGTACTTC
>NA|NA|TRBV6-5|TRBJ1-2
CASRSGKGYGYTF
TGTGCCAGCAGATCAGGGAAAGGTTATGGCTACACCTTC
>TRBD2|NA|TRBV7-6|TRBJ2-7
CASSPGTSGMTYEQYF
TGTGCCAGCAGCCCCGGGACTAGCGGAATGACCTACGAGCAGTACTTC
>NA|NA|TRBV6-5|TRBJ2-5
CASSLGPQVTQYF
TGTGCCAGCAGTTTGGGCCCCCAGGTGACCCAGTACTTC
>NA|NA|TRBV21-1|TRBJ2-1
CASSKKVRESSYNEQFF
TGTGCCAGCAGCAAAAAGGTCCGGGAAAGCTCCTACAATGAGCAGTTCTTC
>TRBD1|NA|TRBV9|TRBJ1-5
CASSGQGSNQPQHF
TGTGCCAGCAGCGGACAGGGAAGCAATCAGCCCCAGCATTTT
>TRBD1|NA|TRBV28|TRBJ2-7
CASSSPSLGQFYEQYF
TGTGCCAGCAGTTCCCCCTCCCTGGGACAGTTCTACGAGCAGTACTTC
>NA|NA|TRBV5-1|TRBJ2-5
CASSLGTVGGETQYF
TGCGCCAGCAGCTTGGGGACAGTCGGAGGGGAGACCCAGTACTTC
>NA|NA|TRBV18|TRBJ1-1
CASSPYSLNTEAFF
TGTGCCAGCTCCCCATACTCCTTGAACACTGAAGCTTTCTTT
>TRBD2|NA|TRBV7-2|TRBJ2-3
CASSLAGGLADTQYF
TGTGCCAGCAGTCTAGCGGGGGGCCTCGCAGATACGCAGTATTTT
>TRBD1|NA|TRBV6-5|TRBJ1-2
CASRIGQGPNYGYTF
TGTGCCAGCAGGATTGGACAGGGTCCTAACTATGGCTACACCTTC
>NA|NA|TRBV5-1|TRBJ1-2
CASSLGDLYGYTF
TGCGCCAGCAGCTTGGGGGACCTCTATGGCTACACCTTC
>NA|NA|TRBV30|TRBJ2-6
CAWQGAGGANVLTF
TGTGCCTGGCAAGGGGCGGGTGGGGCCAACGTCCTGACTTTC
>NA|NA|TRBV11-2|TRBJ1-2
CASSLDEAGHNYGYTF
TGTGCCAGCAGCTTAGATGAGGCAGGACATAACTATGGCTACACCTTC
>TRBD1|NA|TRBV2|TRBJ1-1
CASRTTQGANTEAFF
TGTGCCAGCCGGACTACACAGGGGGCGAACACTGAAGCTTTCTTT
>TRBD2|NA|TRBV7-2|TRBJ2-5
CASSLQLAEETQYF
TGTGCCAGCAGCTTACAACTAGCGGAAGAGACCCAGTACTTC
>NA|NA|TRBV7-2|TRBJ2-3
CASARGGGSDTQYF
TGTGCCAGCGCGCGGGGAGGGGGCTCAGATACGCAGTATTTT
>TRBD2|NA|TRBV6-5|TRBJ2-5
CASRYQTSEETQYF
TGTGCCAGCAGATATCAGACTAGCGAAGAGACCCAGTACTTC
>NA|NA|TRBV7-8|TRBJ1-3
CASSPYMRGTIYF
TGTGCCAGCAGCCCTTACATGAGGGGCACCATATATTTT
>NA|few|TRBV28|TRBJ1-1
CASSLPVNTEAFF
TGTGCCAGCAGTTTACCAGTGAACACTGAAGCTTTCTTT
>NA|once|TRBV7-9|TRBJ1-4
CASNRGGGEKLFF
TGTGCCAGCAACCGTGGGGGCGGTGAAAAACTGTTTTTT
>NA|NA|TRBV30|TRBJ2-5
CAWSVLVELETQYF
TGTGCCTGGAGTGTATTAGTGGAGTTGGAGACCCAGTACTTC
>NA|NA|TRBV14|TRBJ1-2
CASSQGYYGYTF
TGTGCCAGCAGCCAGGGCTACTATGGCTACACCTTC
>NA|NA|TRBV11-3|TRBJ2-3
CASSGRTSDTQYF
TGTGCCAGCAGCGGACGTACTAGCGATACGCAGTATTTT
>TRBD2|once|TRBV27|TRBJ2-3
CASRVLADPTDTQYF
TGTGCCAGCAGGGTACTAGCGGACCCCACAGATACGCAGTATTTT
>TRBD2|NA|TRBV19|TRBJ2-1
CASSGGLPPLESYNEQFF
TGTGCCAGTAGCGGGGGACTACCTCCTCTTGAATCCTACAATGAGCAGTTCTTC
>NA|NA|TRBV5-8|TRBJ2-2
CASSLGVQSPNTGELFF
TGTGCCAGCAGCTTGGGAGTCCAGTCACCGAACACCGGGGAGCTGTTTTTT
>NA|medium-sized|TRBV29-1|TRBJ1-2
CSVAGLEGYTF
TGCAGCGTTGCGGGGCTGGAGGGCTACACCTTC
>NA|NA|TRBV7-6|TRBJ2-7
CASSPRTGYYEQYF
TGTGCCAGCAGCCCTCGGACGGGTTACTACGAGCAGTACTTC
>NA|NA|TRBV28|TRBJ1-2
CASRPAGLNYGYTF
TGTGCCAGCAGGCCCGCCGGTCTTAACTATGGCTACACCTTC
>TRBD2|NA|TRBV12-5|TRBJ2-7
CASGLGGTLYEQYF
TGTGCTAGTGGACTGGGGGGGACCCTTTACGAGCAGTACTTC
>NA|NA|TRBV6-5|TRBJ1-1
CASSGFRGGDTEAFF
TGTGCCAGCAGTGGCTTCAGGGGAGGGGACACTGAAGCTTTCTTT